Each of the 14 T cell receptor beta chains below was sequenced from the same sample in a study of STAT5B mutations in CD4+ large granular lymphocyte leukemia. Here immunoSEQ multiplex PCR was the method, and the copy in TCRdb shows in-frame clones only, minus some. This sample has about 40,000 clones, with roughly 79% found just once. The sequenced sample consisted of CD4+ T cells from blood buffy coats. Source of these receptors: a human donor in good health.

V gene TRBV5-1 combines with J gene TRBJ1-3; maybe TRBD1 (5 bases). V lost 4 bases and J lost 3, with 14 bases in between. Germline assignment: CDR1 SGHRS and CDR2 YFSETQ. The CDR3 runs 15 residues. The CDR3 bases are TGCGCCAGCAGCGGTACAGGAGGCCATGGAAACACCATATATTTT. Its translation: CASSGTGGHGNTIYF.

The chain employs TRBV11-3 and TRBJ2-3, with 7 bases aligning to TRBD1. The CDR3 sequence is 13 residues long. J lost 13 bases, V lost 4 bases, and 11 bases had no gene match. Germline CDR1 reads SGHNT; CDR2 reads YENEEA. The CDR3 nucleotides read TGTGCCAGCAGCTCCCCAACGCAGGGGGTGGAGTATTTT. It encodes CASSSPTQGVEYF.

On this clone itself: This specimen includes other DNA sequences encoding the same CDR3. This chain uses TRBV5-1 with TRBJ2-7, with D unclear. CDR1 SGHRS and CDR2 YFSETQ come from the germline V gene. The V gene lost 0 bases and the J gene lost 0 bases, with 4 bases spanning the gap. The CDR3 sequence is 13 residues long. CDR3 bases: TGCGCCAGCAGCTTGGGCAGCTCCTACGAGCAGTACTTC. Translating it yields CASSLGSSYEQYF. The whole variable domain, filled in from reference TRBV5-1 and TRBJ2-7, reads KAGVTQTPRYLIKTRGQQVTLSCSPISGHRSVSWYQQTPGQGLQFLFEYFSETQRNKGNFPGRFSGRQFSNSRSEMNVSTLELGDSALYLCASSLGSSYEQYFGPGTRLTVT.

This chain connects TRBV19 to TRBJ2-7; a weak D match, TRBD2 (6 bases). The ends were cut back, 6 bases at V and 2 bases at J, with 11 bases in the middle. The length of the CDR3 is 13 residues. Looked up from germline, CDR1 is LNHDA and CDR2 is SQIVND (reference sequence). CDR3 residues: CASRLEGAYEQYF. For the CDR3, the DNA is TGTGCCAGTAGGTTGGAGGGAGCCTACGAGCAGTACTTC.

This rearrangement joins TRBV10-3 to TRBJ1-2; tentative D call: TRBD1 (5 bases). Germline V lookup: CDR1 ENHRY, CDR2 SYGVKD. The V end was cut by 6 bases, the J end by 7 bases, with 15 bases between. This CDR3 contains 13 residues. The CDR3 spells CAIRGPSTSGYTF. In DNA, the CDR3 is TGTGCCATCAGGGGGCCCTCAACCTCTGGCTACACCTTC.

The J gene is TRBJ2-7, the V gene TRBV6-6, with D unresolved. Trimming removed 6 bases from V and 0 bases from J, with 15 bases in between. The CDR3 loop spans 15 amino acids. Germline V gene sequence: CDR1 MNHNY, CDR2 SVGAGI (reference sequence). The CDR3 loop reads CASRSVTASSYEQYF. The CDR3 DNA sequence: TGTGCCAGCAGGTCTGTGACTGCGAGCTCCTACGAGCAGTACTTC.

The chain couples TRBV19 to TRBJ1-3; 9 bases are shared with TRBD1. Germline V gene data show CDR1 as LNHDA and CDR2 as SQIVND (reference sequence). This CDR3 comprises 17 residues. The junction had 11 bases not matched to a gene; V was cut back by 5 bases and J by 3 bases. The CDR3 sequence is CASSLHGQGQGGNTIYF. The CDR3 nucleotides read TGTGCCAGTAGTCTTCATGGACAGGGGCAGGGTGGAAACACCATATATTTT.

This chain joins TRBV30 and TRBJ2-7, with 13 bases identical to TRBD2. CDR1 GTSNPN and CDR2 SVGIG come from the germline V gene (reference sequence). The CDR3 loop spans 15 amino acids. With V trimmed by 2 bases and J by 3 bases, 4 bases remained unmatched. CDR3 region: CAWSLGTSGIYEQYF. CDR3 coding DNA: TGTGCCTGGAGTTTAGGGACTAGCGGGATCTACGAGCAGTACTTC.

Only one count was recorded for this clone. The gene calls are TRBV5-1 and TRBJ2-3, with 12 bases identical to TRBD2. Germline V gene sequence: CDR1 SGHRS, CDR2 YFSETQ. Germline trimming cut 2 bases from V and 6 bases from J; bases unmatched to any gene: 7. This CDR3 has 16 residues. CDR3 sequence: CASSFSLAGGPDTQYF. The CDR3 DNA follows: TGCGCCAGCAGCTTTTCCCTAGCGGGGGGGCCGGATACGCAGTATTTT.

CDR3 sequence (DNA): TGTGCCTGGAGTATGAGGGAACGAGAGACCCAGTACTTC. It specifies CAWSMRERETQYF. The chain couples TRBV30 to TRBJ2-5; D is possibly TRBD2 (5 bases). The CDR3 is 13 amino acids. The germline V gene has CDR1 GTSNPN and CDR2 SVGIG (reference sequence). Trimming cost V 2 bases and J 4 bases, with 11 bases left between them.

V usage is TRBV11-2 and J usage is TRBJ2-7; perhaps D is TRBD1 or TRBD2 (5 bases each). The CDR3 loop spans 15 amino acids. CDR1 SGHAT and CDR2 FQNNGV come from the germline V gene. V was shortened by 5 bases and J by 1 base, with 15 bases between the two germline ends. The DNA for the CDR3 is TGTGCCAGCAGCCCACTCCTGGGGGATTCCTACGAGCAGTACTTC. Translated, it gives CASSPLLGDSYEQYF.

This rearrangement joins TRBV19 to TRBJ2-5; 7 positions match TRBD1. From germline, CDR1 is LNHDA and CDR2 SQIVND (reference sequence). V lost 5 bases, J lost 4 bases, and 4 bases stayed unmatched. This CDR3 spans 13 amino acids. CDR3 in amino acids: CASSLHRGETQYF. CDR3 coding DNA: TGTGCCAGTAGTCTCCACAGGGGAGAGACCCAGTACTTC.

V is TRBV5-8 and J is TRBJ1-6, with 7 bases identical to TRBD1. V was pared by 3 bases and J by 1 base, with 4 bases of the junction left unmatched. Germline loops: CDR1 SGHTS, CDR2 YDEGEE. The CDR3 is 16 amino acids. Here the CDR3 DNA reads TGTGCCAGCAGCTCGACAGGGAGGTCCTATAATTCACCCCTCCACTTT. Translating gives CASSSTGRSYNSPLHF.

This clone was found once. The V gene is TRBV7-9, the J gene TRBJ2-3, with D possibly being TRBD2 (5 bases). Trimming left V 5 bases short and J 3 bases short, with 6 bases between. The CDR3 covers 12 residues. Germline V CDR1 and CDR2: SEHNR, FQNEAQ (reference sequence). CDR3 region: CASSRETDTQYF. Here the CDR3 DNA reads TGTGCCAGCAGCCGGGAAACAGATACGCAGTATTTT.